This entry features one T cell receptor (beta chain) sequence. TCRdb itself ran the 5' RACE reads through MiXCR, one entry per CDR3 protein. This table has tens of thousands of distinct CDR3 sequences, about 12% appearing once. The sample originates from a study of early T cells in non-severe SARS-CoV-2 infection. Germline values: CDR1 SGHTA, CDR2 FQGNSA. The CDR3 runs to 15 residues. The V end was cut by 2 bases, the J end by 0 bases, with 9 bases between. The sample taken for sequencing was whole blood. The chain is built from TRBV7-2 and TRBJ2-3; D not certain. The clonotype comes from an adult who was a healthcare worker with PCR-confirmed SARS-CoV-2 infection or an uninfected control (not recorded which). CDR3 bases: TGTGCCAGCAGCTTATCCGTTTCTAGCACAGATACGCAGTATTTT. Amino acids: CASSLSVSSTDTQYF.